This T cell receptor beta chain stems from a study of T cell responses to AZD1222 COVID-19 vaccine. Assay used: immunoSEQ multiplex PCR; TCRdb lists only in-frame clones, some missing. The repertoire holds under 200,000 clones, with 85% to 95% as singletons. Worth noting for this clone: Its antigen is not identified.

Trimming removed 4 bases from V and 2 bases from J; junction bases left unmatched: 3. The CDR3 covers 15 residues. Germline assignment: CDR1 KGHDR and CDR2 SFDVKD. Whole-study findings and limits: White British ancestry dominated among donors, who included more females, and clonal diversity was possibly underestimated. After the peak T cell response, and only then, were repertoires sampled. Regions 160-218 and 743-854 held dominance among vaccine-associated CD4 TCRs, which spanned spike. The study found Spike-specific TCR breadth and depth rose after two AZD1222 doses.

This specimen consisted of peripheral blood, obtained on day 0 of AZD1222 vaccination. This receptor was identified in an adult in good health. This chain links TRBV24-1 with TRBJ2-2; the match to TRBD2 covers 7 bases. The CDR3 region has the DNA TGTGCCACCAGTGAGGGGACTACCAACACCGGGGAGCTGTTTTTT. Translated, it gives CATSEGTTNTGELFF.